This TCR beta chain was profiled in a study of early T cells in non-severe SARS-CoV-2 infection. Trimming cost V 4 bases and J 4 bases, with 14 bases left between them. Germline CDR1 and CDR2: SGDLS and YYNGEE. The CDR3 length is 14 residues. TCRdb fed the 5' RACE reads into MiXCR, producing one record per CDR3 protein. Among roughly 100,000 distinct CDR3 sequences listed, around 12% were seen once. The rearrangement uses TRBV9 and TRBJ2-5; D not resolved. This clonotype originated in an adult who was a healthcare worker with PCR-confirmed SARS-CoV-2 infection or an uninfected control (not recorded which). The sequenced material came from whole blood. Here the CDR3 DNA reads TGTGCCAGCAGCCCCCCCACGTCGGCAGAGACCCAGTACTTC. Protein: CASSPPTSAETQYF.